This T cell receptor (beta chain) was retrieved from a study of CD8 T cells in ankylosing spondylitis. Overall study findings and caveats: Matched ankylosing spondylitis synovial fluid reportedly contained a significantly enriched population of disease-linked clones. Those disease-linked clones were CD8+; they were also relatively rare in peripheral blood. Characteristic, it appeared, of ankylosing spondylitis blood was a TCR beta motif of several highly homologous variants. Several of the motif variants were reported before in synovial fluid and blood from reactive arthritis.

Per germline, CDR1 SGHTA and CDR2 FQGNSA. The CDR3 runs to 14 residues. The ends were cut back, 4 bases at V and 3 bases at J, with 11 bases in the middle. By quantitative 5'-RACE with molecular barcodes, the TCR beta libraries were made. TCRdb ran MiXCR on the 5' RACE reads and lists one entry per CDR3 protein. The profile covers under 550,000 distinct CDR3 sequences, with roughly a quarter appearing a single time and approximately 1% taken by the ten largest. This clonotype was seen only a few times. The antigen remains unidentified. The sequenced material came from blood, either unsorted or a sorted T cell fraction (not recorded which). The receptor was derived from a male donor with ankylosing spondylitis. The V call is TRBV7-2, the J call TRBJ2-3; the D gene is possibly TRBD1 (5 bases). CDR3 sequence: CASSSGSVTDTQYF. The CDR3 region has the DNA TGTGCCAGCAGCTCAGGGTCCGTTACAGATACGCAGTATTTT.